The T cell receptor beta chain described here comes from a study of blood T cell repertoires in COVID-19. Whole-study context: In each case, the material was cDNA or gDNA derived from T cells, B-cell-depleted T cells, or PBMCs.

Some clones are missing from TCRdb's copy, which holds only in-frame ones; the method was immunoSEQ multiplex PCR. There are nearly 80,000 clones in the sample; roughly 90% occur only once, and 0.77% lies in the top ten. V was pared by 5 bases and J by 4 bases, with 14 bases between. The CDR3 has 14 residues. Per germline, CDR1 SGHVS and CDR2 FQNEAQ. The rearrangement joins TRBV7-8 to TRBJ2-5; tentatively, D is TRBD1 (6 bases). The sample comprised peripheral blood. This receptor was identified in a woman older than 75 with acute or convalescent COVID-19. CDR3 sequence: CASSPQGHAETQYF. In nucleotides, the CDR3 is TGTGCCAGCAGCCCGCAGGGACATGCAGAGACCCAGTACTTC.